This entry features one T cell receptor (beta chain) sequence. Naive CD8 cells lacked CD45RO and underwent positive selection for CCR7, leaving out terminally differentiated effector memory CD45RA+ cells. This entry is derived from a study of shared clonotypes between healthy human individuals. Germline values: CDR1 MNHEY, CDR2 SMNVEV (reference sequence). CDR3 length equals 16 residues. V was pared by 6 bases and J by 0 bases, with 6 bases of the junction left unmatched. The table came from immunoSEQ multiplex PCR; TCRdb's copy has only in-frame clones and leaves some out. The sample yields roughly 590,000 clones, roughly 96% seen once.

The chain combines TRBV27 with TRBJ1-5, with 9 bases lining up with TRBD1. This receptor was obtained from a woman in her 30s in good health. The source material was naive CD8+ T cells sorted from blood. CDR3 coding DNA: TGTGCCAGCAGACGACAGGGGGGCTATAGCAATCAGCCCCAGCATTTT. As protein: CASRRQGGYSNQPQHF.